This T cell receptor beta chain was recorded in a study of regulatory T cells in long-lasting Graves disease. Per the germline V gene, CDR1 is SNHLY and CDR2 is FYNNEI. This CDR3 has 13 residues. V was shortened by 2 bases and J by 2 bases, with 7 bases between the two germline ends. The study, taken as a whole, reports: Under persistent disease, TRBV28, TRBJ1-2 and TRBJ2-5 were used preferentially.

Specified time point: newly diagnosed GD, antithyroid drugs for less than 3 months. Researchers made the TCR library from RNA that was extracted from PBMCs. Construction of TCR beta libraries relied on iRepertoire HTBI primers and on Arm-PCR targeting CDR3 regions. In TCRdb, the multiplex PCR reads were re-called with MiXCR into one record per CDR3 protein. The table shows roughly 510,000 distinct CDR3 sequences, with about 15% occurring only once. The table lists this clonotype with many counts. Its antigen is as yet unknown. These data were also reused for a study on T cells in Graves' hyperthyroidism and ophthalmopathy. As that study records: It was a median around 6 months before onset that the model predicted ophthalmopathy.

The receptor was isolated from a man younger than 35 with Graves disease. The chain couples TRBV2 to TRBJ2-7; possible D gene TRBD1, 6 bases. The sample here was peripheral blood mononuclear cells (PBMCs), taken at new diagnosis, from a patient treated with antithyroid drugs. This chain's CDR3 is CASSEHRAYEQYF. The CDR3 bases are TGTGCCAGCAGTGAACACAGGGCCTACGAGCAGTACTTC.